Below are 25 T cell receptor beta chains sequenced from a single sample in a study of cytomegalovirus exposure and HLA in healthy donors (dated by TCRdb to about 2017). Libraries were constructed by the immunoSEQ multiplex PCR assay. A mixture of 60 forward primers for TCR Vbeta segments and 13 reverse primers for TCR Jbeta segments was used in the multiplex PCR. Imported from immuneACCESS, the table was reduced by TCRdb to in-frame sequences with V and J called. These copies leave out some clones; in studies compared against another copy, an unresolved V gene accounts for under half, and the cause of the remainder is not known. Recorded for this sample are over 100,000 clones; roughly 74% of them occurred a single time. The ten largest clones capture approximately 7.2% of the sample. Sequenced: PBMCs. These receptors came from a male donor in good health and CMV-seronegative.

The genes are TRBV28 and TRBJ2-6, with 8 bases fitting TRBD1. V lost 6 bases to trimming and J lost 4 bases; unmatched junction nucleotides: 11. The CDR3 length is 17 residues. The germline V gene has CDR1 MDHEN and CDR2 SYDVKM. DNA for the CDR3: TGTGCCAGCAGCTCATCAAGACAGGGGAACGGGGCCAACGTCCTGACTTTC. Translated: CASSSSRQGNGANVLTF. The full variable domain, its missing parts supplied by reference TRBV28 and TRBJ2-6, is DVKVTQSSRYLVKRTGEKVFLECVQDMDHENMFWYRQDPGLGLRLIYFSYDVKMKEKGDIPEGYSVSREKKERFSLILESASTNQTSMYLCASSSSRQGNGANVLTFGAGSRLTVL.

CDR3 amino acids: CASSDNTQETQYF. The CDR3 DNA sequence: TGTGCCAGCAGCGATAACACACAAGAGACCCAGTACTTC. This chain uses TRBV28 with TRBJ2-5; no definite D call. With 6 bases removed from V and 2 bases from J, the gap between germline ends came to 10 bases. Germline V gene data show CDR1 as MDHEN and CDR2 as SYDVKM. The CDR3 is 13 residues long. Supplemented by reference TRBV28 and TRBJ2-5, the full variable domain reads DVKVTQSSRYLVKRTGEKVFLECVQDMDHENMFWYRQDPGLGLRLIYFSYDVKMKEKGDIPEGYSVSREKKERFSLILESASTNQTSMYLCASSDNTQETQYFGPGTRLLVL.

This CDR3 reads CASSSGGSEGQYF. CDR3 DNA: TGTGCCAGCAGTTCTGGAGGGAGCGAGGGGCAGTACTTC. This chain uses TRBV28 with TRBJ2-7, with D perhaps matching TRBD2 (6 bases). The length of the CDR3 is 13 residues. Germline lookup yields CDR1 MDHEN and CDR2 SYDVKM. V lost 4 bases to trimming and J lost 9 bases, with 16 bases between them.

V gene TRBV5-6 combines with J gene TRBJ1-5; the match to TRBD1 covers 9 bases. The germline CDR1 and CDR2 sequences are SGHDT and YYEEEE. Unmatched junction bases numbered 9, after V lost 1 base and J lost 1 base. The CDR3 totals 18 residues. The CDR3 loop reads CASSLRSDRGDSNQPQHF. The DNA of the CDR3 is TGTGCCAGCAGCTTGAGGTCGGACAGGGGTGACAGCAATCAGCCCCAGCATTTT. Combining the CDR3 with reference TRBV5-6 and TRBJ1-5 gives the whole variable domain DAGVTQSPTHLIKTRGQQVTLRCSPKSGHDTVSWYQQALGQGPQFIFQYYEEEERQRGNFPDRFSGHQFPNYSSELNVNALLLGDSALYLCASSLRSDRGDSNQPQHFGDGTRLSIL.

This chain connects TRBV27 to TRBJ2-1, with TRBD1 as a possible D gene (5 bases). This CDR3 is 13 amino acids long. Per the germline V gene, CDR1 is MNHEY and CDR2 is SMNVEV (reference sequence). The V end lost 5 bases, the J end lost 9 bases, and 14 bases lay between the germline ends. The CDR3 region has the DNA TGTGCCAGCAGTGCCCCTACAGGCGTTGAGCAGTTCTTC. Its translation: CASSAPTGVEQFF.

Note on this clone: The junction does not match germline at one end; this may be a read error. The chain uses TRBV7-9 and TRBJ1-1, with a possible D match to TRBD1 (5 bases). There are 16 residues in the CDR3. Germline CDR1 and CDR2: SEHNR and FQNEAQ (reference sequence). The CDR3 nucleotides are TGTTCCAGCAGCTTTGCCCCGGGGGAATTGAGCACTGAAGCTTTCTTT. It codes for CSSSFAPGELSTEAFF.

The rearrangement uses TRBV28 and TRBJ2-3; 9 nucleotides agree with TRBD2. Losses at the gene ends were 0 bases for V and 5 bases for J; bases not matched to a gene: 6. The CDR3 is 16 residues long. Germline V CDR1 and CDR2: MDHEN, SYDVKM. CDR3 sequence reads: CASSLWAGGQGDTQYF. CDR3 coding DNA: TGTGCCAGCAGTTTATGGGCGGGGGGGCAGGGAGATACGCAGTATTTT.

This chain links TRBV6-5 with TRBJ1-6, with 9 bases matching TRBD1. The CDR3 has 13 amino acids. Losses at the gene ends were 5 bases for V and 13 bases for J; bases not matched to a gene: 6. Germline-derived CDR1 and CDR2 are MNHEY and SVGAGI. CDR3 coding DNA: TGTGCCAGCAGTGCGGACAGGGGTAGGCCCCTCCACTTT. This encodes CASSADRGRPLHF.

This chain connects TRBV19 to TRBJ1-6; 9 nucleotides match TRBD1. Germline loops: CDR1 LNHDA, CDR2 SQIVND (reference sequence). V shed 5 bases and J 2 bases; nucleotides not matched to a gene: 4. The CDR3 runs 16 residues. The CDR3 coding sequence is TGTGCCAGTAGTGACCGGGACAGGGCCTATAATTCACCCCTCCACTTT. As protein: CASSDRDRAYNSPLHF. The full variable domain, its missing parts supplied by reference TRBV19 and TRBJ1-6, is DGGITQSPKYLFRKEGQNVTLSCEQNLNHDAMYWYRQDPGQGLRLIYYSQIVNDFQKGDIAEGYSVSREKKESFPLTVTSAQKNPTAFYLCASSDRDRAYNSPLHFGNGTRLTVT.

The J gene is TRBJ1-1, the V gene TRBV6-5, with 10 bases lining up with TRBD1. The CDR3 covers 16 residues. V was clipped by 4 bases and J by 5 bases; unmatched bases: 10. Germline V gene sequence: CDR1 MNHEY, CDR2 SVGAGI. CDR3 in DNA: TGTGCCAGCAGTTCCCCGGGACAGGGGAGGGGGACTGAAGCTTTCTTT. It encodes CASSSPGQGRGTEAFF.

This clone was seen more than once but under ten times. The chain has TRBV28 and TRBJ2-7; 7 bases match TRBD1. The CDR3 has 14 residues. J lost 2 bases, V lost 6 bases, and 7 bases had no gene match. In germline, CDR1 is MDHEN, CDR2 SYDVKM. CDR3 coding DNA: TGTGCCAGCAGCCTGAGGGGGCCTCCCTACGAGCAGTACTTC. Protein: CASSLRGPPYEQYF.

This sequence joins TRBV28 and TRBJ2-7; a weak D match, TRBD2 (5 bases). The CDR3 sequence is 14 residues long. Germline values: CDR1 MDHEN, CDR2 SYDVKM. V gave up 6 bases and J gave up 7 bases, with 19 bases separating them. CDR3 nucleotides: TGTGCCAGCAGCGAATATAGCGACAAGAGGGAGCAGTACTTC. Protein sequence: CASSEYSDKREQYF.

This clone has more than one count but fewer than ten. The J gene is TRBJ2-5, the V gene TRBV28; unclear D gene. V dropped 4 bases and J dropped 9 bases, with 6 bases sitting between them. Germline values: CDR1 MDHEN, CDR2 SYDVKM. This CDR3 contains 10 residues. CDR3 region: CASSSRAQYF. In DNA form, the CDR3 reads TGTGCCAGCAGTTCCCGGGCCCAGTACTTC.

The chain links TRBV11-2 to TRBJ2-2; TRBD2 matches at 8 bases. This CDR3 comprises 16 residues. The V segment lost 3 bases and the J segment 4 bases; nucleotides outside the gene matches: 7. The germline V gene encodes CDR1 SGHAT and CDR2 FQNNGV. CDR3 in amino acids: CASSLRGGGLTGELFF. The CDR3 DNA sequence: TGTGCCAGCAGCTTGAGGGGCGGGGGGCTCACCGGGGAGCTGTTTTTT.

This clone was seen more than once but under ten times. This chain links TRBV9 with TRBJ2-7; a weak D match, TRBD1 (5 bases). The V end lost 3 bases, the J end lost 1 base, and 11 bases lay between the germline ends. This CDR3 region has 14 residues. The germline CDR1 and CDR2 sequences are SGDLS and YYNGEE. In nucleotides, the CDR3 is TGTGCCAGCAGCGAGGGGTATTGGTCCTACGAGCAGTACTTC. Protein product: CASSEGYWSYEQYF. Full variable domain (remainder filled in from reference TRBV9 and TRBJ2-7): DSGVTQTPKHLITATGQRVTLRCSPRSGDLSVYWYQQSLDQGLQFLIQYYNGEERAKGNILERFSAQQFPDLHSELNLSSLELGDSALYFCASSEGYWSYEQYFGPGTRLTVT.

DNA for the CDR3: TGTGCCAGCAGTTACCGACTAGCGGGAGTGGACAATGAGCAGTTCTTC. Protein sequence: CASSYRLAGVDNEQFF. J is TRBJ2-1 and V is TRBV27; 12 bases agree with TRBD2. The germline gives CDR1 MNHEY, CDR2 SMNVEV (reference sequence). Trimming took 4 bases from V and 5 from J; bases not matched to a gene: 6. CDR3 length: 16 amino acids.

This chain connects TRBV28 to TRBJ1-3; D is undetermined. V was clipped by 2 bases and J by 4 bases, with 6 bases between them. The CDR3 sequence is 13 residues long. From germline, CDR1 is MDHEN and CDR2 SYDVKM. This chain's CDR3 is CASSLDLGNTIYF. The CDR3 DNA sequence: TGTGCCAGCAGTTTAGATCTAGGAAACACCATATATTTT.

In this sample, this clone turned up a few times. J is TRBJ2-1 and V is TRBV7-2, with 7 bases that match TRBD1. The junction had 6 bases not matched to a gene; V was cut back by 5 bases and J by 5 bases. The CDR3 length is 14 residues. CDR1 and CDR2 from the germline V gene are SGHTA and FQGNSA. CDR3 nucleotides: TGTGCCAGCAGCCCTCGGGACAGAAACAATGAGCAGTTCTTC. This encodes CASSPRDRNNEQFF.

This rearrangement joins TRBV6-6 to TRBJ2-7; D perhaps matches TRBD2 (5 bases). V was pared by 2 bases and J by 6 bases, with 5 bases between. The CDR3 is 11 residues long. Germline lookup yields CDR1 MNHNY and CDR2 SVGAGI (reference sequence). For the CDR3, the DNA is TGTGCCAGCAGTTACGGAGGCGAGCAGTACTTC. Translated: CASSYGGEQYF.

The chain combines TRBV7-8 with TRBJ1-5; tentative D call: TRBD1 (5 bases). V lost 5 bases and J lost 0, with 11 bases in between. Per germline, CDR1 SGHVS and CDR2 FQNEAQ. This CDR3 contains 15 residues. CDR3 region: CASSRTFDSNQPQHF. The CDR3 DNA is TGTGCCAGCAGCCGGACATTTGATAGCAATCAGCCCCAGCATTTT.

This rearrangement joins TRBV7-2 to TRBJ1-4; 9 bases are a match to TRBD1. Germline loops: CDR1 SGHTA, CDR2 FQGNSA. This CDR3 has 16 residues. With V trimmed by 2 bases and J by 6 bases, 7 bases remained unmatched. The CDR3 region has the DNA TGTGCCAGCAGCTTAATTAAAGGACAGGGGCATGAAAAACTGTTTTTT. Residues: CASSLIKGQGHEKLFF.

V gene TRBV28 combines with J gene TRBJ1-1; TRBD1 is a possible D gene (6 bases). The V and J ends lost 6 bases and 11 bases respectively, with 16 bases between them. This CDR3 is 12 amino acids long. Germline V gene sequence: CDR1 MDHEN, CDR2 SYDVKM. DNA for the CDR3: TGTGCCAGCAGCCGACTCCTGGGGGCTGCTTTCTTT. This sequence encodes CASSRLLGAAFF.

This sequence joins TRBV2 and TRBJ2-1; TRBD2 matches at 10 bases. CDR3 length: 20 residues. The V and J ends lost 0 bases and 2 bases, in that order; junction bases with no gene match: 13. Germline V CDR1 and CDR2: SNHLY, FYNNEI. The CDR3 DNA reads as TGTGCCAGCAGTGAAGCCTTCCCGCTAGCGGGAGTAATCCCCTACAATGAGCAGTTCTTC. It yields the protein CASSEAFPLAGVIPYNEQFF.

This clone was seen a few times. The chain carries TRBV5-1 and TRBJ2-3, with D tentatively TRBD1 (5 bases). Trimming left V 5 bases short and J 5 bases short, with 15 bases between. This CDR3 has 14 amino acids. CDR1 SGHRS and CDR2 YFSETQ come from the germline V gene. Here the CDR3 reads CASSRQSRRDTQYF. DNA of the CDR3: TGCGCCAGCAGTAGACAGAGCCGGAGAGATACGCAGTATTTT.

The rearrangement joins TRBV5-1 to TRBJ2-1; D is perhaps TRBD2 (5 bases). Trimming cost V 6 bases and J 2 bases, with 12 bases left between them. Germline V gives CDR1 SGHRS, CDR2 YFSETQ. This CDR3 spans 14 amino acids. Written as DNA, the CDR3 is TGCGCCAGCACCCGGCGGGCTACCTACAATGAGCAGTTCTTC. Translated, it gives CASTRRATYNEQFF.